The sequence of this TCR beta chain was determined in a study of blood T cells in healthy people across ages. The study's findings and limits: The diversity estimates, figures obtained from one million T cells, were considered underestimates. Strong correlation existed between TCR beta diversity and naive T cell percentage. Unknown donor CMV status possibly confounded expanded clonotype changes. Both higher diversity and more naive CD4+ cells marked long-lived donors when set against aged donors.

Trimming removed 0 bases from V and 4 bases from J, with 19 bases in between. This CDR3 is 17 amino acids long. CDR1 SGHTS and CDR2 YDEGEE come from the germline V gene. To note about this clonotype: Antigen unknown.

The second PCR ran about 6 to 11 cycles with a sample-barcoded 5' primer and J-beta primers. MiXCR was run by TCRdb on the 5' RACE reads, yielding one entry per CDR3 protein. The profile covers 730,000 or so distinct CDR3 sequences, with 35% to 50% appearing a single time and about 32% taken by the ten largest. The TCR comes from a man of 80 years or more in good health. The chain has TRBV5-8 and TRBJ1-1, with TRBD1 as a possible D gene (5 bases). Sequencing input: blood. The CDR3 nucleotides read TGTGCCAGCAGCTTGGTGGTGGGGACCGGATTGGGCACTGAAGCTTTCTTT. Amino acid sequence: CASSLVVGTGLGTEAFF.